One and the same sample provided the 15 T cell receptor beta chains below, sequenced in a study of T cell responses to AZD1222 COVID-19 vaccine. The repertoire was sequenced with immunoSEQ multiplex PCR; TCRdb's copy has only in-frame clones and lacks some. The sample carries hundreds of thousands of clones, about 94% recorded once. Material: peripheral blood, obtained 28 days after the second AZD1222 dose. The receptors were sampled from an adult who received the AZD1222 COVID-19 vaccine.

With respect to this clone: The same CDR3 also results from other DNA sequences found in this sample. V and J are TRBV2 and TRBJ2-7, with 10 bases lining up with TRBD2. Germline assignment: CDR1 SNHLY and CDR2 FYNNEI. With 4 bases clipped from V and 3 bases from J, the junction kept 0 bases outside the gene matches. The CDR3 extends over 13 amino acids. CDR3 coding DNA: TGTGCCAGCAGTGGGACTAGCGGCTACGAGCAGTACTTC. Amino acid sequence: CASSGTSGYEQYF.

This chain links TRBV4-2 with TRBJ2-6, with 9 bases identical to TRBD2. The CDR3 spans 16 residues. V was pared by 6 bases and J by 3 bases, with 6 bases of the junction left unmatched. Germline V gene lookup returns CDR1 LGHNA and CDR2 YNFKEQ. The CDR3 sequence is CASREGLANGANVLTF. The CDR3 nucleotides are TGTGCCAGCAGAGAGGGACTAGCTAATGGGGCCAACGTCCTGACTTTC.

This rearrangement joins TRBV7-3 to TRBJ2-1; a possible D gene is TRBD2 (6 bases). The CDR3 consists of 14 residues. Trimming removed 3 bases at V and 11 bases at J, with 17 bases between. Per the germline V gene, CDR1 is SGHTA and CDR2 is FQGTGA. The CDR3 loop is CASSFDGGDAKQFF. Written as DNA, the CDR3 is TGTGCCAGCAGCTTTGACGGGGGAGACGCCAAGCAGTTCTTC.

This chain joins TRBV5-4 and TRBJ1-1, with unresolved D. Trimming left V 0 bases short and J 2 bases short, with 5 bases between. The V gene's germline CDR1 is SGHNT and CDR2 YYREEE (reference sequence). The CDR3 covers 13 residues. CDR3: CASSLAANTEAFF. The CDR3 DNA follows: TGTGCCAGCAGCTTGGCGGCCAACACTGAAGCTTTCTTT. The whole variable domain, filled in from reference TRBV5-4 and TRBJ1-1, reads ETGVTQSPTHLIKTRGQQVTLRCSSQSGHNTVSWYQQALGQGPQFIFQYYREEENGRGNFPPRFSGLQFPNYSSELNVNALELDDSALYLCASSLAANTEAFFGQGTRLTVV.

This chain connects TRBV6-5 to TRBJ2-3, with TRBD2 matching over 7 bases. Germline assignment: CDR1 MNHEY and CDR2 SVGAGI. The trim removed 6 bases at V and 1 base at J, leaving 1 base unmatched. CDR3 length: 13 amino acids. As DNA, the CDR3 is TGTGCCAGCAGGCTAGCGGGCACAGATACGCAGTATTTT. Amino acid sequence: CASRLAGTDTQYF.

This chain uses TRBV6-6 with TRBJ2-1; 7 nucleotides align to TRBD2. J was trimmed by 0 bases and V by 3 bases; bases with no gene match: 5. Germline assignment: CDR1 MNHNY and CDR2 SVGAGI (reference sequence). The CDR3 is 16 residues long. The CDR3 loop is CASSYPRGDSYNEQFF. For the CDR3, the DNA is TGTGCCAGCAGTTATCCCCGGGGGGACTCCTACAATGAGCAGTTCTTC.

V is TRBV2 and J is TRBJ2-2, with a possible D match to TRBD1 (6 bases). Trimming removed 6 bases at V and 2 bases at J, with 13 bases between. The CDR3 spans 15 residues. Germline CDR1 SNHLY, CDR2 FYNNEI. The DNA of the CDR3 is TGTGCCAGCAGCCTAGGACAGCCAAACACCGGGGAGCTGTTTTTT. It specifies CASSLGQPNTGELFF.

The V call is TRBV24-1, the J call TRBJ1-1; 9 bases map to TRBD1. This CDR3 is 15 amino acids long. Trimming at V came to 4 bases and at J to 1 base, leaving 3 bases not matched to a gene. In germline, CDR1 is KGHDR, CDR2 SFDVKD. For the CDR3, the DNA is TGTGCCACCAGTGAGCCGGACAGGGGGAACACTGAAGCTTTCTTT. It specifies CATSEPDRGNTEAFF.

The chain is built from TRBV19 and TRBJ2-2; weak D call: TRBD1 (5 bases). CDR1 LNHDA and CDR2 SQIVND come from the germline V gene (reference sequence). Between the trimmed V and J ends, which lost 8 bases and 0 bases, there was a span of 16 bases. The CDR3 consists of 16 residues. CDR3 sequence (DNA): TGTGCCAGTGGCCCAGTACAGGTCGCGAACACCGGGGAGCTGTTTTTT. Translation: CASGPVQVANTGELFF.

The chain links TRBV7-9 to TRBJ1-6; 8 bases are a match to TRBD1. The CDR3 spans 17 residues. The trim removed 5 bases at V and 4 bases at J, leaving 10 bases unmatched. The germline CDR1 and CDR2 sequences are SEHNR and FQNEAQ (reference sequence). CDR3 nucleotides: TGTGCCAGCAGCACATTCAGGGGGCGCGGGTATAATTCACCCCTCCACTTT. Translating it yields CASSTFRGRGYNSPLHF.

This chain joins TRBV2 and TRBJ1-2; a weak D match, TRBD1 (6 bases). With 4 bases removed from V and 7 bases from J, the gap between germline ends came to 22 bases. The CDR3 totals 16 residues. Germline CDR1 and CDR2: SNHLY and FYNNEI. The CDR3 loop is CASSAIGGVRSSGYTF. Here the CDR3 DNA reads TGTGCCAGCAGTGCGATAGGGGGGGTGAGATCGAGTGGCTACACCTTC.

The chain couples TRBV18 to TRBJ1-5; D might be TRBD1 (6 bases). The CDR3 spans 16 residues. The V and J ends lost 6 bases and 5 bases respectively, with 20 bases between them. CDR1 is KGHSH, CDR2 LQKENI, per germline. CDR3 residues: CASSSNAAGVDQPQHF. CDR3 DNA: TGTGCCAGCTCCTCAAACGCGGCAGGGGTGGATCAGCCCCAGCATTTT.

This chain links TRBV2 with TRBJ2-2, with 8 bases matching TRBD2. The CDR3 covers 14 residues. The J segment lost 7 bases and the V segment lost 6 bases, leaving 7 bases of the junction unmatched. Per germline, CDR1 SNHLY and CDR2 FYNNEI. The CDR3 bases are TGTGCCAGCAGGGGGGGACTAGATGGCGGGGAGCTGTTTTTT. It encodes CASRGGLDGGELFF.

The CDR3 sequence is CASRRGPNSSYEQYF. The CDR3 DNA follows: TGTGCCAGCAGGAGGGGACCGAACAGCTCCTACGAGCAGTACTTC. The chain is built from TRBV6-5 and TRBJ2-7; D is perhaps TRBD1 or TRBD2 (5 bases each). This CDR3 comprises 15 residues. V dropped 6 bases and J dropped 0 bases, with 15 bases sitting between them. CDR1 MNHEY and CDR2 SVGAGI come from the germline V gene.

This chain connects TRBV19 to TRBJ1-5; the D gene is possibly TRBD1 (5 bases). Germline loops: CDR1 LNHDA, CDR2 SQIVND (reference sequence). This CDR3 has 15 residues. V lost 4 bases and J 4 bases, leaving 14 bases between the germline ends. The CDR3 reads CASSTMGRANQPQHF. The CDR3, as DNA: TGTGCCAGTAGTACCATGGGACGAGCAAATCAGCCCCAGCATTTT.